The following is a T cell receptor beta chain sequence with its context. This CDR3 is also generated by other DNA sequences in the sample. Germline CDR1 and CDR2: MGHDK and SYGVNS. Trimming left V 9 bases short and J 1 base short, with 10 bases between. This CDR3 is 14 amino acids long. The entry originates in a study of cytomegalovirus exposure and HLA in healthy donors. This PCR relied on a set of 60 Vbeta primers and 13 Jbeta primers. This table comes from immunoSEQ multiplex PCR, and its TCRdb copy is limited to in-frame clones, with some not included. Of about 150,000 clones listed, roughly 10% are singletons.

This clonotype was sampled from a man over 45 in good health and CMV-seronegative. Sequencing input: PBMCs. V and J are TRBV25-1 and TRBJ2-6; D unresolved. The CDR3 bases are TGTGCCAGTTCTTACAGATCTGGGGCCAACGTCCTGACTTTC. Translated: CASSYRSGANVLTF. Based on the CDR3 plus reference TRBV25-1 and TRBJ2-6, the full variable domain is EADIYQTPRYLVIGTGKKITLECSQTMGHDKMYWYQQDPGMELHLIHYSYGVNSTEKGDLSSESTVSRIRTEHFPLTLESARPSHTSQYLCASSYRSGANVLTFGAGSRLTVL.